The text below deals with one T cell receptor beta chain. What it binds is unknown. These data come from a study of CD8 T cells in ankylosing spondylitis. Study observations and caveats: A motif of under ten highly homologous TCR beta variants was seen as apparently characteristic of ankylosing spondylitis blood.

In germline, CDR1 is LGHDT, CDR2 YNNKEL (reference sequence). V lost 4 bases to trimming and J lost 5 bases, with 15 bases between them. The CDR3 is 14 amino acids. Making the TCR beta libraries involved quantitative 5'-RACE with molecular barcodes. One entry per CDR3 protein results from TCRdb running MiXCR on the 5' RACE reads. In the table there are a few hundred thousand distinct CDR3 sequences, 20% to 25% of which are singletons. This TCR was sampled from a male donor with ankylosing spondylitis. This chain links TRBV3-1 with TRBJ2-7; D unclear. Sequencing used blood, either unsorted or a sorted T cell fraction (not recorded which). As DNA, the CDR3 is TGTGCCAGCAGCCTCCGACCGGGCGCAAACGAGCAGTACTTC. It is translated as CASSLRPGANEQYF.